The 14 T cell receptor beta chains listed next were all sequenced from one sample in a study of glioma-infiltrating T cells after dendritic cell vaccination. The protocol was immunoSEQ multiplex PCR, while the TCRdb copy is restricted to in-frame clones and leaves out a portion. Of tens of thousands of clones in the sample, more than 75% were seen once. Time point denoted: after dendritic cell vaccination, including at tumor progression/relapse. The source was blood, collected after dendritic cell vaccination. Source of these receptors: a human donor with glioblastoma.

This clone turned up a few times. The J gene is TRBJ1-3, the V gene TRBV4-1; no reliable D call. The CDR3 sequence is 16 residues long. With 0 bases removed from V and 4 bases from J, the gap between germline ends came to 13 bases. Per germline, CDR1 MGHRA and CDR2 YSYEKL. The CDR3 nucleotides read TGCGCCAGCAGCCAAGAAGGTCAGATACTAGGAAACACCATATATTTT. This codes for CASSQEGQILGNTIYF.

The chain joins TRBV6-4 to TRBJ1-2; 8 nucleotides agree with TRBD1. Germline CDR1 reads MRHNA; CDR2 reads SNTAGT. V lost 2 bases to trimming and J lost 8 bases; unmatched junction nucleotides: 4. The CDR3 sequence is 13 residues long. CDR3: CASSDEQGEGYTF. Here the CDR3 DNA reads TGTGCCAGCAGTGACGAACAGGGGGAAGGCTACACCTTC.

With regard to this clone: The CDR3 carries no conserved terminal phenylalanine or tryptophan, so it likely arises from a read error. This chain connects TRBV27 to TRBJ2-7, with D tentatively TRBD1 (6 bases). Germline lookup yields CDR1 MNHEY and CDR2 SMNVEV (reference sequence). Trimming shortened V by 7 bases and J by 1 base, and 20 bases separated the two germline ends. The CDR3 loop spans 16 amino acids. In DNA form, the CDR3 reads TGTGCCAGCACGAGTCTTAGGGGGTCCATTTCCTACGAGCAGTACCTC. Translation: CASTSLRGSISYEQYL.

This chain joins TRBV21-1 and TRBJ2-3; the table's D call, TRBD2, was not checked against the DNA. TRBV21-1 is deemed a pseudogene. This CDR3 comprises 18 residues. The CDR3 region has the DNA TGTGCCCCTCCCCCCGTTCCCACTAGCGGAGGAAGCACAGATACGCAGTATTTT. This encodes CAPPPVPTSGGSTDTQYF.

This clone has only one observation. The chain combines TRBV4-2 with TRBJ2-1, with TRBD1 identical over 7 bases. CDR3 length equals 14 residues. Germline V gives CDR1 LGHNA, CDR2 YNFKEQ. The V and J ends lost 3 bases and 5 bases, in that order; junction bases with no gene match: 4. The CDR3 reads CASSQGQTNNEQFF. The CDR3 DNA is TGTGCCAGCAGCCAGGGACAGACGAACAATGAGCAGTTCTTC.

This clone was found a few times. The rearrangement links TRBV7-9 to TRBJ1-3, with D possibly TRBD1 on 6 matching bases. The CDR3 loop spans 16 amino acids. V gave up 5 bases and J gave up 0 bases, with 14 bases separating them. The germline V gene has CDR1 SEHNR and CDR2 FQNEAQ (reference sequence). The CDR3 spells CASSVTGSLSGNTIYF. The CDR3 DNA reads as TGTGCCAGCAGCGTAACAGGGTCCCTCTCTGGAAACACCATATATTTT.

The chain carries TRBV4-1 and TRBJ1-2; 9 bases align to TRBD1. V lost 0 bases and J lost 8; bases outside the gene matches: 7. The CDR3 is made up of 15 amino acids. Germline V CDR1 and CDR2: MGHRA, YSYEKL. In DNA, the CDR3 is TGCGCCAGCAGCCAAGAACCCGGGACAGGGATCGGCTACACCTTC. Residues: CASSQEPGTGIGYTF.

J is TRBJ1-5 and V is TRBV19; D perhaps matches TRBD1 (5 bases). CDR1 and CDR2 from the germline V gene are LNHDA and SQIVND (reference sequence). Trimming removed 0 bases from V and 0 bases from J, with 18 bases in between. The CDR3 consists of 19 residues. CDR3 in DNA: TGTGCCAGTAGTATAGACAGGGCGGAGGGTCAATATAGCAATCAGCCCCAGCATTTT. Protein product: CASSIDRAEGQYSNQPQHF.

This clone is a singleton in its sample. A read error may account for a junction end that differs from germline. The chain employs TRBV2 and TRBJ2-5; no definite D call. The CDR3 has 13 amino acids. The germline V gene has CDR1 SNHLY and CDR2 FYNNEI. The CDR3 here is CASSDDIREPQYF. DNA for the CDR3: TGTGCCAGCAGTGACGACATAAGAGAGCCCCAGTACTTC.

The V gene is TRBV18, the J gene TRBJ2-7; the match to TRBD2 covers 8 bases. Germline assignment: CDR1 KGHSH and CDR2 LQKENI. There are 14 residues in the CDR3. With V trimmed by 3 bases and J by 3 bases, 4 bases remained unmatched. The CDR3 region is CASSPVTSDYEQYF. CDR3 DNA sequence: TGTGCCAGCTCACCGGTGACTAGCGACTACGAGCAGTACTTC.

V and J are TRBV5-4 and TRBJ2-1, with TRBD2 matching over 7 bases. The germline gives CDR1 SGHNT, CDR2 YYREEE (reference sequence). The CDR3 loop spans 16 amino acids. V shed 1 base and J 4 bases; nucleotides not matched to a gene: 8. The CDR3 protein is CASSLPLAELYNEQFF. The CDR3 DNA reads TGTGCCAGCAGCTTGCCCCTAGCGGAACTTTACAATGAGCAGTTCTTC.

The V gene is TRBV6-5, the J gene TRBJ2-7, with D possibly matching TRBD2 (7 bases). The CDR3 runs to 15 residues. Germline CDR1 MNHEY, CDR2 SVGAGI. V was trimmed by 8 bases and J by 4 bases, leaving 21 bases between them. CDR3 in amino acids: CASRRGPHYSYEQYF. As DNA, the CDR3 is TGTGCCAGCCGGCGGGGGCCCCACTATTCATACGAGCAGTACTTC.

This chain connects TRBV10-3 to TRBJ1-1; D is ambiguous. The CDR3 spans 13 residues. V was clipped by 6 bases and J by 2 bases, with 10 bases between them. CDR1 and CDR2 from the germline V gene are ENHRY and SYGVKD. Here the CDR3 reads CAISSSGNTEAFF. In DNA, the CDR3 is TGTGCCATCAGCTCATCGGGTAACACTGAAGCTTTCTTT.

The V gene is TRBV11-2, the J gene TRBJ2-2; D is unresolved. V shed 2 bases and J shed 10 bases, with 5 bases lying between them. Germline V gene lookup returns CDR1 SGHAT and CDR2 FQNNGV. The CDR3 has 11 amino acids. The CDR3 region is CASSLQEELFF. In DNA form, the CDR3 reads TGTGCCAGCAGCTTACAGGAGGAGCTGTTTTTT. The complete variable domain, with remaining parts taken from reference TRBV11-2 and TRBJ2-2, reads EAGVAQSPRYKIIEKRQSVAFWCNPISGHATLYWYQQILGQGPKLLIQFQNNGVVDDSQLPKDRFSAERLKGVDSTLKIQPAKLEDSAVYLCASSLQEELFFGEGSRLTVL.